The 24 T cell receptor beta chains below all came from one sample that was sequenced in a study of blood T cells in healthy people across ages. A J-beta primer mix and a sample-barcoded 5' primer were used in a second PCR of about 6 to 12 cycles. TCRdb independently ran MiXCR on the 5' RACE reads; one entry per CDR3 protein. Of 1.5 million to 2 million distinct CDR3 sequences detected, about 50% appear once; the ten largest clones hold roughly 2.1%. The sequencing input was blood. The receptors here all came from a woman between 40 and 55 years old in good health.

The chain carries TRBV28 and TRBJ2-7; D possibly corresponds to TRBD2 (5 bases). The DNA end lines up better with TRBJ2-5; the J call may be wrong. The germline V gene has CDR1 MDHEN and CDR2 SYDVKM. The CDR3 totals 13 residues. The CDR3 loop reads CASSLPGGQTQYF. CDR3 bases: TGTGCCAGCAGCCTCCCCGGCGGGCAGACCCAGTACTTC.

With respect to this clonotype: One end of the junction does not line up with germline, which may come from a read error. This chain joins TRBV6-5 and TRBJ1-2; 9 positions match TRBD1. CDR3 length: 18 amino acids. Germline loops: CDR1 MNHEY, CDR2 SVGAGI. The CDR3 reads CASSYPILTGGRNYGYTF. In nucleotides, the CDR3 is TGTGCCAGCAGTTACCCGATCCTAACAGGGGGCCGGAACTACGGCTACACCTTC.

V is TRBV20-1 and J is TRBJ1-2, with 9 bases identical to TRBD1. CDR3 length: 16 amino acids. Germline trimming cut 1 base from V and 4 bases from J; bases unmatched to any gene: 10. Per the germline V gene, CDR1 is DFQATT and CDR2 is SNEGSKA (reference sequence). The CDR3 DNA is TGCAGTGCTAGAGGGGGGCCGGGACAGGGAAGCTATGGCTACACCTTC. Protein: CSARGGPGQGSYGYTF.

The chain joins TRBV20-1 to TRBJ2-1, with D possibly being TRBD2 (5 bases). In germline, CDR1 is DFQATT, CDR2 SNEGSKA (reference sequence). The CDR3 spans 12 residues. The germline V and J ends were trimmed by 5 bases and 4 bases, with 9 bases remaining between them. The CDR3 DNA follows: TGCAGTGCTCCGGACTGGTACAATGAGCAGTTCTTC. Translating gives CSAPDWYNEQFF.

This clonotype was found a few times. The rearrangement links TRBV12-3 or TRBV12-4 to TRBJ1-2, with a tentative D call TRBD1 (5 bases). The CDR3 contains 17 residues. V lost 7 bases, J lost 4 bases, and 25 bases lay in between. CDR3 region: CASKPPSGMDNSYGYTF. The CDR3 bases are TGTGCCAGCAAGCCTCCCTCGGGGATGGACAACAGCTATGGCTACACCTTC.

The chain links TRBV7-9 to TRBJ1-5, with D perhaps matching TRBD1 (5 bases). The CDR3 loop spans 15 amino acids. CDR1 is SEHNR, CDR2 FQNEAQ, per germline (reference sequence). V was shortened by 5 bases and J by 5 bases, with 16 bases between the two germline ends. The CDR3 is CASSPGRVGDQPQHF. CDR3 coding DNA: TGTGCCAGCAGCCCAGGCAGGGTGGGCGATCAGCCCCAGCATTTT.

The chain links TRBV28 to TRBJ2-3; 7 bases map to TRBD1. Germline V gene data show CDR1 as MDHEN and CDR2 as SYDVKM. This CDR3 has 15 residues. V shed 5 bases, J shed 9 bases, and the junction held 14 bases outside the gene matches. CDR3: CASSLPEGGRVTQYF. The DNA of the CDR3 is TGTGCCAGCAGTCTACCGGAAGGGGGCAGGGTAACGCAGTATTTT.

This clonotype has only a few counts. V is TRBV10-3 and J is TRBJ2-5; D gene ambiguous. CDR1 and CDR2 from the germline V gene are ENHRY and SYGVKD. The germline V and J ends were trimmed by 6 bases and 4 bases, with 9 bases remaining between them. The CDR3 loop spans 12 amino acids. This chain's CDR3 is CAISRRPETQYF. The DNA of the CDR3 is TGTGCCATCAGCCGAAGACCAGAGACCCAGTACTTC.

This clonotype was found a few times. The genes are TRBV6-2 or TRBV6-3 and TRBJ2-7; possibly TRBD1 or TRBD2 for D (6 bases each). Near its end, the DNA agrees better with TRBJ2-5, so the J call may be wrong. Germline loops: CDR1 MNHEY, CDR2 SVGEGT. CDR3 length: 15 residues. CDR3 nucleotides: TGTGCCAGCTCCCCCGCGGTGGGGGGCCGTGTGACCCAGTACTTC. Its translation is CASSPAVGGRVTQYF.

This clonotype was observed a handful of times. The chain uses TRBV15 and TRBJ2-1; 7 bases align to TRBD1. Germline assignment: CDR1 LNHNV and CDR2 YYDKDF (reference sequence). The CDR3 covers 13 residues. V was pared by 8 bases and J by 7 bases, with 8 bases of the junction left unmatched. CDR3 DNA sequence: TGTGCCACCGGGACAGCCCTGGGGAATGAGCAGTTCTTC. Translated, it gives CATGTALGNEQFF.

This chain uses TRBV3-1 with TRBJ2-1; D might be TRBD1 or TRBD2, each matching 5 bases. The CDR3 consists of 17 residues. The germline gives CDR1 LGHDT, CDR2 YNNKEL (reference sequence). Between the trimmed V and J ends, which lost 0 bases and 5 bases, there was a span of 17 bases. The CDR3 DNA reads TGTGCCAGCAGCCAAGAAGTGAGGGGCTTGAAGAACAATGAGCAGTTCTTC. The encoded protein is CASSQEVRGLKNNEQFF.

This clonotype appeared a few times. This rearrangement joins TRBV19 to TRBJ2-7; D is unclear. The germline gives CDR1 LNHDA, CDR2 SQIVND (reference sequence). The V end was cut by 6 bases, the J end by 5 bases, with 11 bases between. The CDR3 sequence is 12 residues long. CDR3 in amino acids: CASSQSPHEQYF. The CDR3 nucleotides are TGTGCCAGTAGCCAATCTCCCCACGAGCAGTACTTC. Together with reference TRBV19 and TRBJ2-7, the CDR3 gives the full variable domain: DGGITQSPKYLFRKEGQNVTLSCEQNLNHDAMYWYRQDPGQGLRLIYYSQIVNDFQKGDIAEGYSVSREKKESFPLTVTSAQKNPTAFYLCASSQSPHEQYFGPGTRLTVT.

J is TRBJ1-5 and V is TRBV12-3 or TRBV12-4, with D perhaps TRBD1 (6 bases). This CDR3 is 13 amino acids long. The V gene lost 8 bases and the J gene lost 5 bases, with 13 bases spanning the gap. This chain's CDR3 is CASGVEGDQPQHF. CDR3 bases: TGTGCCAGCGGGGTGGAGGGGGATCAGCCCCAGCATTTT.

This clonotype was found a few times. This rearrangement joins TRBV27 to TRBJ2-1; 8 nucleotides line up with TRBD1. This CDR3 comprises 17 residues. V dropped 3 bases and J dropped 8; count of bases not matched to a gene: 15. In germline, CDR1 is MNHEY, CDR2 SMNVEV (reference sequence). Here the CDR3 DNA reads TGTGCCAGCAGTTTCCTTAGACAGGGGCTACTAGGTGATGAGCAGTTCTTC. The encoded protein is CASSFLRQGLLGDEQFF.

A few counts support this clonotype. The chain is built from TRBV19 and TRBJ1-5; 8 bases are shared with TRBD1. The length of the CDR3 is 14 residues. V was clipped by 4 bases and J by 6 bases; unmatched bases: 5. CDR1 is LNHDA and CDR2 is SQIVND in the germline V gene (reference sequence). The CDR3 protein is CASSTQGAVQPQHF. CDR3 nucleotide sequence: TGTGCCAGTAGTACCCAGGGGGCAGTTCAGCCCCAGCATTTT.

V usage is TRBV10-3 and J usage is TRBJ2-3; 9 bases fit TRBD2. The CDR3 contains 14 residues. V dropped 6 bases and J dropped 2; count of bases not matched to a gene: 3. Germline lookup yields CDR1 ENHRY and CDR2 SYGVKD. For the CDR3, the DNA is TGTGCCATCAGAAGCGGGGGGACCACAGATACGCAGTATTTT. Residues: CAIRSGGTTDTQYF.

The chain combines TRBV15 with TRBJ2-1; TRBD2 matches at 10 bases. The trim removed 1 base at V and 5 bases at J, leaving 5 bases unmatched. Per germline, CDR1 LNHNV and CDR2 YYDKDF (reference sequence). This CDR3 is built from 16 residues. CDR3 protein: CATSRGVAGGDNEQFF. The CDR3 nucleotides are TGTGCCACCAGCAGAGGGGTAGCGGGGGGAGACAATGAGCAGTTCTTC.

This sequence joins TRBV27 and TRBJ2-3, with 8 bases identical to TRBD2. In germline, CDR1 is MNHEY, CDR2 SMNVEV (reference sequence). The CDR3 extends over 16 amino acids. Trimming cost V 0 bases and J 10 bases; bases outside gene matches: 12. CDR3 protein: CASSLSPRSGGWAQYF. The DNA for the CDR3 is TGTGCCAGCAGTTTATCCCCTCGGAGCGGGGGTTGGGCGCAGTATTTT.

This clonotype was observed a few times. The rearrangement uses TRBV7-2 and TRBJ2-4, with no clear D. The CDR3 is made up of 14 amino acids. The germline gives CDR1 SGHTA, CDR2 FQGNSA. The V end was cut by 5 bases, the J end by 0 bases, with 8 bases between. The CDR3 DNA reads TGTGCCAGCAGCCCCGTTTTAGCCAAAAACATTCAGTACTTC. This codes for CASSPVLAKNIQYF.

This clonotype was observed a few times. The rearrangement joins TRBV29-1 to TRBJ2-7; 10 bases fit TRBD2. The assigned J gene may be wrong: the sequence end matches TRBJ2-5 better. The CDR3 contains 15 residues. In germline, CDR1 is SQVTM, CDR2 ANQGSEA. CDR3 region: CSVSERGGRGETQYF. Here the CDR3 DNA reads TGCAGCGTTTCTGAGCGGGGGGGCCGAGGAGAGACCCAGTACTTC.

This clonotype has more than one count but fewer than ten. The CDR3 region has the DNA TGCGCCAGCAGCTTGGTTGCTAGCGGGGGGGCCGATGAGCAGTTCTTC. It codes for CASSLVASGGADEQFF. The chain is built from TRBV5-1 and TRBJ2-1; 12 bases match TRBD2. Germline V CDR1 and CDR2: SGHRS, YFSETQ. CDR3 size: 16 residues. V lost 0 bases to trimming and J lost 8 bases; unmatched junction nucleotides: 6. The complete variable domain, with remaining parts taken from reference TRBV5-1 and TRBJ2-1, reads KAGVTQTPRYLIKTRGQQVTLSCSPISGHRSVSWYQQTPGQGLQFLFEYFSETQRNKGNFPGRFSGRQFSNSRSEMNVSTLELGDSALYLCASSLVASGGADEQFFGPGTRLTVL.

This clonotype was observed a handful of times. This sequence joins TRBV21-1 and TRBJ2-1; no DNA check was done on the table's D call, TRBD1. TRBV21-1 is a pseudogene segment. The CDR3 has 19 amino acids. In nucleotides, the CDR3 is TGTGCCAGCAGCAATAAGGTCTATGGGGGACAGAGCTCCTACAATGAGCAGTTCTTC. Its protein is CASSNKVYGGQSSYNEQFF.

The V gene is TRBV9, the J gene TRBJ2-3, with 7 bases matching TRBD2. CDR1 is SGDLS, CDR2 YYNGEE, per germline. The CDR3 sequence is 15 residues long. The V gene end was trimmed by 3 bases and the J gene end by 4 bases; junction bases not matched to a gene: 8. The CDR3 DNA reads as TGTGCCAGCAGCGGGGGACTAAGTGGCCCAGATACGCAGTATTTT. Amino acids: CASSGGLSGPDTQYF. Looking up the rest from reference TRBV9 and TRBJ2-3 gives the full variable domain: DSGVTQTPKHLITATGQRVTLRCSPRSGDLSVYWYQQSLDQGLQFLIQYYNGEERAKGNILERFSAQQFPDLHSELNLSSLELGDSALYFCASSGGLSGPDTQYFGPGTRLTVL.

This clonotype was observed a handful of times. CDR3 in amino acids: CASTSAGGYNEQFF. The CDR3 nucleotides read TGTGCCAGCACCTCTGCCGGGGGGTACAATGAGCAGTTCTTC. This chain links TRBV7-2 with TRBJ2-1; 7 bases map to TRBD2. CDR3 length: 14 amino acids. V was clipped by 7 bases and J by 4 bases; unmatched bases: 7. The germline gives CDR1 SGHTA, CDR2 FQGNSA.